The next 11 T cell receptor beta chains were all read from a single sample in a study of control samples from healthy donors and cancer patients. Data came from immunoSEQ multiplex PCR; TCRdb stores just in-frame clones and leaves some out. The sample lists around 71,000 clones; approximately 89% were seen once. What was sequenced was PBMCs. These receptors were obtained from a woman in her forties or fifties with head and neck cancer.

DNA of the CDR3: TGCGCCAGCAGCCAGTCTAGCTCCTATAATTCACCCCTCCACTTT. The encoded protein is CASSQSSSYNSPLHF. This chain connects TRBV4-3 to TRBJ1-6; no reliable D call. V lost 3 bases, J lost 0 bases, and 6 bases lay in between. Germline CDR1 reads LGHNA; CDR2 reads YSLEER. The CDR3 has 15 residues.

This clone was counted a few times. The chain is built from TRBV7-3 and TRBJ1-6; D gene unclear. Germline V CDR1 and CDR2: SGHTA, FQGTGA. Trimming removed 8 bases at V and 1 base at J, with 15 bases between. The CDR3 sequence is 16 residues long. The DNA for the CDR3 is TGTGCCAGCCCCCTCAGGAGGGATTCCTATAATTCACCCCTCCACTTT. Its translation is CASPLRRDSYNSPLHF.

The V and J genes are TRBV3-1 (or the pseudogene TRBV3-2) and TRBJ1-2; 7 bases are shared with TRBD1. This CDR3 is 14 amino acids long. Germline values: CDR1 LGHDT, CDR2 YNNKEL (reference sequence). V was pared by 4 bases and J by 6 bases, with 8 bases of the junction left unmatched. CDR3 coding DNA: TGTGCCAGCAGCCCTCGGCCCGGGACAGATGGCTACACCTTC. Amino acids: CASSPRPGTDGYTF.

Worth noting for this clone: In the same sample, other DNA sequences code for this CDR3. The rearrangement uses TRBV10-3 and TRBJ2-5; 9 bases fit TRBD2. CDR1 is ENHRY, CDR2 SYGVKD, per germline. V gave up 3 bases and J gave up 2 bases; unmatched junction bases: 4. The CDR3 sequence is 15 residues long. The CDR3 DNA reads as TGTGCCATCAGTGAAAGCGGGGGGCGACAAGAGACCCAGTACTTC. This encodes CAISESGGRQETQYF.

V is TRBV29-1 and J is TRBJ1-1; unclear D gene. V shed 3 bases and J shed 7 bases, with 9 bases lying between them. Germline V gives CDR1 SQVTM, CDR2 ANQGSEA. This CDR3 has 11 amino acids. The CDR3 DNA reads as TGCAGCGTTGATTCCGGGTTTGAAGCTTTCTTT. Its translation is CSVDSGFEAFF.

This clone has a handful of counts. The chain's CDR3 is CASSKARGSGTGLRNTEAFF. In DNA, the CDR3 is TGTGCCAGCAGCAAAGCAAGAGGATCCGGGACAGGGCTGCGGAACACTGAAGCTTTCTTT. This rearrangement joins TRBV21-1 to TRBJ1-1; TRBD1 is the table's D call and was not checked against the DNA. TRBV21-1 is a listed pseudogene. The CDR3 length is 20 residues.

The chain links TRBV2 to TRBJ1-5, with a possible D match to TRBD1 (5 bases). Germline CDR1 reads SNHLY; CDR2 reads FYNNEI. V shed 7 bases and J shed 5 bases, with 9 bases lying between them. The CDR3 sequence is 12 residues long. The CDR3 sequence is CASKGEDQPQHF. The CDR3 region has the DNA TGTGCCAGCAAAGGGGAGGATCAGCCCCAGCATTTT.

As concerns this clone: Other DNA sequences in this specimen translate into the identical CDR3. This sequence joins TRBV9 and TRBJ2-5, with 9 bases fitting TRBD1. The junction had 14 bases not matched to a gene; V was cut back by 3 bases and J by 5 bases. This CDR3 contains 17 residues. Germline V gene sequence: CDR1 SGDLS, CDR2 YYNGEE. The CDR3 DNA reads TGTGCCAGCAGCGCGGGGCGGGGGAACAGGGGGCACGAGACCCAGTACTTC. The encoded protein is CASSAGRGNRGHETQYF.

This clone was counted only a few times. Other nucleotide sequences in the sample specify the same CDR3. The chain joins TRBV30 to TRBJ1-6; no clear D gene. The V gene's germline CDR1 is GTSNPN and CDR2 SVGIG (reference sequence). CDR3 length equals 13 residues. Trimming pared 1 base from V and 3 bases from J, leaving 4 bases between. The CDR3 nucleotides are TGTGCCTGGAGTGCCTACTATAATTCACCCCTCCACTTT. This encodes CAWSAYYNSPLHF. Filled out from reference TRBV30 and TRBJ1-6, the complete variable domain reads SQTIHQWPATLVQPVGSPLSLECTVEGTSNPNLYWYRQAAGRGLQLLFYSVGIGQISSEVPQNLSASRPQDRQFILSSKKLLLSDSGFYLCAWSAYYNSPLHFGNGTRLTVT.

The CDR3 sequence: CASSSYSEKLFF. The CDR3, as DNA: TGTGCCAGCAGTTCTTACAGTGAAAAACTGTTTTTT. The chain recombines TRBV2 with TRBJ1-4; D is undetermined. Germline assignment: CDR1 SNHLY and CDR2 FYNNEI. The CDR3 covers 12 residues. V lost 5 bases to trimming and J lost 7 bases, with 8 bases between them.

This clone showed up just once. The chain combines TRBV4-2 with TRBJ2-2; tentatively, D is TRBD2 (7 bases). Germline-derived CDR1 and CDR2 are LGHNA and YNFKEQ. The length of the CDR3 is 13 residues. The ends were cut back, 3 bases at V and 11 bases at J, with 13 bases in the middle. CDR3 sequence: CASSQGGTRELFF. The CDR3, as DNA: TGTGCCAGCAGCCAGGGGGGGACAAGAGAGCTGTTTTTT.